This TCR beta chain came from a study of T cell responses to AZD1222 COVID-19 vaccine (dated by TCRdb to 2020 to 2022). The study in broad terms: AZD1222 recipients whose second dose came at about 4 weeks and those whose second dose came at about 12 weeks were combined into one group, since spike-specific TCR depth and breadth did not differ between the two schedules. TCR sequencing was performed for 230 to 250 trial participants, of whom around 210 were given two doses of AZD1222 and around 26 were given two doses of MenACWY control vaccine. Trial participants were enrolled by age into 18-55, 56-69 and 70-plus year subgroups, with roughly 160, 29 and 62 TCR-sequenced participants respectively. Overall results and qualifications from the work: Participants were mostly white British, with more females than males. The authors suggested clonal diversity may have been underestimated. Conclusions about previously exposed vaccinees were limited because only six AZD1222 recipients were SARS-CoV-2 seropositive at baseline. The 56-69-year group was small, and its depth increase did not reach significance, likely because of low power. After two AZD1222 doses, both the breadth and the depth of spike-specific TCRs were significantly higher than at day 0 and than in MenACWY recipients. Reportedly, almost half of the unique spike-specific TCRs recognized epitopes lying outside the regions that are mutated in the B.1.351 and B.1.1.7 variants. Because no day 14 peak-response samples were available, the repertoires could be characterized only after the peak T cell response. The vaccine-associated CD4 TCRs covered the entire spike protein, and the dominant responses fell in regions 160-218 and 743-854.

The CDR3 regions of human TCRbeta chains were analyzed by immunosequencing. From the authors' description of their analysis: Repertoire TCRs were checked for matches against a reference library of SARS-CoV-2-specific TCRs that had been generated using the MIRA antigen-specificity platform. Breadth was defined as the fraction of unique TCRs that were SARS-CoV-2-associated. Depth was defined as the fraction of total T cells that were SARS-CoV-2-associated. Using the MIRA data, every spike-specific TCR was mapped to the spike region that the TCR reacted to and assigned to either a CD4 or a CD8 class. Log10-transformed breadth and depth values were compared by one-way ANOVA with Sidak's multiple comparisons tests. TCRdb holds this immuneACCESS table with in-frame rearrangements only. Some clones are missing; in checked studies, unresolved V genes explain under half, and the rest has no known cause. V and J calls and clone size follow that table, whereas D and trimming were derived from the DNA. This sample comprises 120,000 or so clones, 85% to 90% of them detected only once. The ten largest clones take up around 30% of the sample.

As regards this clone: The antigen this receptor binds is unknown. There are no base qualities to consult, and no much larger clone falls within one base.

Taken with the paper, the label for time point translates to: baseline before first vaccination. Vaccinee samples were obtained from the UK trials COV001 and COV002, which included a single-blind randomized controlled phase 2/3 trial of AZD1222 (ChAdOx1 nCoV-19) in healthy adults. Trial participant PBMC samples were collected at day 0 and day 28 after the second dose for TCRbeta chain sequencing. The CDR3 runs 13 residues from the cysteine to the phenylalanine. The sequence is cut down to CDR3 DNA, 39 bases in frame from base 1. Trimming at the junction amounts to 5 bases on V and 4 bases on J, and the germline ends lie 11 bases apart.

The source of this sequence is an adult in good health. The sample was peripheral blood, taken on day 0 of AZD1222 vaccination. This chain joins TRBV12-3 or TRBV12-4 to TRBJ1-1, with the D gene uncertain. The nucleotide sequence reads as follows: TGTGCCAGCAGTCCCCCCCCTCCCACTGAAGCTTTCTTT. The resulting protein is CASSPPPPTEAFF.